This T cell receptor beta chain was documented in a study of T cell responses to AZD1222 COVID-19 vaccine. Study-wide findings and caveats: Repertoires were collected only later (after the peak T cell response had occurred).

A remark on this clone: What it binds is not known.

Deletions cut 1 base from V and 3 bases from J, with 13 bases between. The CDR3 has 15 residues. CDR1 SGHRS and CDR2 YFSETQ come from the germline V gene. Sequencing was performed with immunoSEQ multiplex PCR; in TCRdb, only in-frame clones are kept and a portion is missing. The profile shows under 150,000 clones, roughly nine tenths of them singletons. The TCR comes from an adult in good health. The sequenced sample was peripheral blood, obtained on day 0 of AZD1222 vaccination. V and J are TRBV5-1 and TRBJ1-1; maybe TRBD1 (5 bases). CDR3 DNA sequence: TGCGCCAGCAGCTTGCTTTCGGGAGGGGACACTGAAGCTTTCTTT. Translated, it gives CASSLLSGGDTEAFF.